This entry lists 13 T cell receptor beta chains sequenced from one sample in a study of cytomegalovirus exposure and HLA in healthy donors. The PCR ran on 60 Vbeta and 13 Jbeta primers. Assay used: immunoSEQ multiplex PCR; TCRdb lists only in-frame clones, some missing. This table holds some 150,000 clones, nearly 80% found once. The sample taken for sequencing was PBMCs. These receptors all come from a male donor in good health and CMV-seronegative.

The gene calls are TRBV7-2 and TRBJ2-3, with 9 positions matching TRBD1. V gave up 3 bases and J gave up 6 bases; unmatched junction bases: 10. Germline assignment: CDR1 SGHTA and CDR2 FQGNSA. This CDR3 is built from 16 residues. DNA of the CDR3: TGTGCCAGCAGCTTGGCTGGGGACAGGGCAGGGGATACGCAGTATTTT. Protein sequence: CASSLAGDRAGDTQYF.

This clone occurred once. This chain connects TRBV9 to TRBJ2-5, with TRBD1 matching 9 bases. This CDR3 is built from 15 residues. Per the germline V gene, CDR1 is SGDLS and CDR2 is YYNGEE. J gave up 3 bases and V 4 bases, and 7 bases lay outside the gene matches. The DNA of the CDR3 is TGTGCCAGCAGCACAAGGACAGGGGCGGAAGAGACCCAGTACTTC. The encoded protein is CASSTRTGAEETQYF.

V and J are TRBV11-3 and TRBJ1-1; tentative D call: TRBD1 (5 bases). The CDR3 covers 15 residues. The germline V gene encodes CDR1 SGHNT and CDR2 YENEEA. V lost 1 base to trimming and J lost 3 bases, with 12 bases between them. CDR3 amino acids: CASSLGGRADTEAFF. The CDR3 DNA reads TGTGCCAGCAGCTTAGGAGGCAGGGCGGACACTGAAGCTTTCTTT. Filled out from reference TRBV11-3 and TRBJ1-1, the complete variable domain reads EAGVVQSPRYKIIEKKQPVAFWCNPISGHNTLYWYLQNLGQGPELLIRYENEEAVDDSQLPKDRFSAERLKGVDSTLKIQPAELGDSAVYLCASSLGGRADTEAFFGQGTRLTVV.

V is TRBV7-2 and J is TRBJ2-1, with a weak D call TRBD1 (6 bases). The CDR3 covers 15 residues. Trimming stripped 3 bases from V and 2 bases from J, with 11 bases between. The germline V gene encodes CDR1 SGHTA and CDR2 FQGNSA. As DNA, the CDR3 is TGTGCCAGCAGCTTCTCCCAGGGGACCTACAATGAGCAGTTCTTC. This codes for CASSFSQGTYNEQFF.

A few counts support this clone. The chain uses TRBV4-1 and TRBJ1-2; 7 nucleotides line up with TRBD1. Germline CDR1 and CDR2: MGHRA and YSYEKL. The junction had 9 bases not matched to a gene; V was cut back by 0 bases and J by 5 bases. The CDR3 runs 16 residues. CDR3 in DNA: TGCGCCAGCAGCCAAGATCCCGGACAGGTTGTGTATGGCTACACCTTC. Protein product: CASSQDPGQVVYGYTF.

Notes on this clone: Compared with germline, one end of the junction differs, possibly owing to a read error. CDR3: CAGSQGFRVTYEQYF. DNA of the CDR3: TGTGCCGGCAGCCAAGGATTCAGGGTTACCTACGAGCAGTACTTC. The chain recombines TRBV14 with TRBJ2-7; D may be TRBD1 (5 bases). This CDR3 is built from 15 residues. Germline V gene lookup returns CDR1 SGHDN and CDR2 FVKESK.

This clone was recorded a few times. The gene calls are TRBV10-1 and TRBJ2-1; 9 bases line up with TRBD2. This CDR3 spans 14 amino acids. Germline V CDR1 and CDR2: WNHNN, SYGVQD (reference sequence). Unmatched junction bases numbered 15, after V lost 6 bases and J lost 15 bases. CDR3 protein: CASSPKSGGSHRFF. CDR3 DNA: TGCGCCAGCAGCCCCAAAAGCGGGGGGTCCCACCGGTTCTTC.

The chain carries TRBV5-1 and TRBJ2-2; D might be TRBD1 (6 bases). CDR3 size: 14 residues. V was shortened by 4 bases and J by 1 base, with 8 bases between the two germline ends. Germline V gene lookup returns CDR1 SGHRS and CDR2 YFSETQ. CDR3 in amino acids: CASSETGNTGELFF. The CDR3 DNA sequence: TGCGCCAGCAGCGAGACAGGGAACACCGGGGAGCTGTTTTTT.

This clone was observed once. This chain links TRBV7-2 with TRBJ2-3; TRBD2 matches at 12 bases. Germline-derived CDR1 and CDR2 are SGHTA and FQGNSA. Trimming cost V 5 bases and J 2 bases; bases outside gene matches: 8. CDR3 length: 17 amino acids. This CDR3 reads CASSPPGLAGLTDTQYF. CDR3 nucleotide sequence: TGTGCCAGCAGCCCGCCGGGACTAGCGGGTCTCACAGATACGCAGTATTTT.

The chain has TRBV11-2 and TRBJ2-7; 14 nucleotides match TRBD2. V shed 3 bases, J shed 6 bases, and the junction held 7 bases outside the gene matches. Germline V gene sequence: CDR1 SGHAT, CDR2 FQNNGV. The CDR3 consists of 16 residues. The CDR3 sequence is CASSLTSGGAAGEQYF. CDR3 nucleotide sequence: TGTGCCAGCAGCTTGACTAGCGGGGGGGCCGCTGGCGAGCAGTACTTC.

CDR3 bases: TGTGCCAGCAGCGTAGGGTACGGCCAAGAGACCCAGTACTTC. This codes for CASSVGYGQETQYF. The chain recombines TRBV9 with TRBJ2-5; D is unresolved. V lost 0 bases and J lost 1, with 7 bases in between. The length of the CDR3 is 14 residues. Germline V gives CDR1 SGDLS, CDR2 YYNGEE.

V is TRBV6-5 and J is TRBJ2-7, with a possible D match to TRBD1 (6 bases). From germline, CDR1 is MNHEY and CDR2 SVGAGI. Between the trimmed V and J ends, which lost 6 bases and 0 bases, there was a span of 15 bases. The CDR3 extends over 15 amino acids. Written as DNA, the CDR3 is TGTGCCAGCAGACTAGACAGGTTCTACTCCTACGAGCAGTACTTC. Its protein is CASRLDRFYSYEQYF.

The chain has TRBV6-1 and TRBJ2-5; 10 bases are a match to TRBD1. CDR3 length: 15 residues. Trimming at V came to 1 base and at J to 4 bases, leaving 3 bases not matched to a gene. Per germline, CDR1 MNHNS and CDR2 SASEGT. DNA of the CDR3: TGTGCCAGCAGTGAAGAGACAGGGGGCGCAGAGACCCAGTACTTC. This gives the protein CASSEETGGAETQYF.